Following are 18 T cell receptor beta chains from one sample sequenced in a study of T cells expressing NK-cell markers. TCRdb re-called the 5' RACE reads; every CDR3 protein appears as one record, without DNA. Its table lists roughly 420,000 distinct CDR3 sequences. Input material: blood T cells: a sorted CD56 or NKG2C T cell subset, CD4+ or CD8+ T cells, or bulk PBMC T cells (not recorded which). These TCRs come from a woman between 18 and 75 years old in good health.

The gene calls are TRBV5-1 and TRBJ1-4. CDR1 SGHRS and CDR2 YFSETQ come from the germline V gene. The CDR3 runs 14 residues. The CDR3 protein is CASSLALGNEKLFF. The whole variable domain, remainder taken from reference TRBV5-1 and TRBJ1-4, is KAGVTQTPRYLIKTRGQQVTLSCSPISGHRSVSWYQQTPGQGLQFLFEYFSETQRNKGNFPGRFSGRQFSNSRSEMNVSTLELGDSALYLCASSLALGNEKLFFGSGTQLSVL.

This sequence joins TRBV6-5 and TRBJ1-2; TCRdb indicates TRBD1, and absent DNA this call remains unverified. CDR3 length: 14 amino acids. CDR1 MNHEY and CDR2 SVGAGI come from the germline V gene. CDR3 loop: CASSYGTANYGYTF.

The chain is built from TRBV5-1 and TRBJ2-5. CDR1 and CDR2 from the germline V gene are SGHRS and YFSETQ. There are 12 residues in the CDR3. The CDR3 is CASSLALGTQYF.

V and J are TRBV4-1 and TRBJ2-1. Germline-derived CDR1 and CDR2 are MGHRA and YSYEKL. This CDR3 region has 13 residues. CDR3 in amino acids: CASSQDPRSKQFF.

The chain has TRBV7-9 and TRBJ1-2; the TCRdb D gene call, TRBD1, has no DNA to confirm it. This CDR3 is 13 amino acids long. Germline V gives CDR1 SEHNR, CDR2 FQNEAQ (reference sequence). CDR3 region: CASSGRVTDGYTF.

The CDR3 region is CASSQVILAGTYNEQFF. The V call is TRBV4-3, the J call TRBJ2-1; TCRdb's D call, TRBD2, is unchecked because there is no DNA. This CDR3 comprises 17 residues. CDR1 is LGHNA, CDR2 YSLEER, per germline.

The V and J genes are TRBV5-8 and TRBJ2-4; the D call of TRBD1 rests on TCRdb alone, since no DNA is present to check it. The CDR3 spans 17 residues. Per germline, CDR1 SGHTS and CDR2 YDEGEE. Here the CDR3 reads CASTPKGGRLAKNIQYF.

The chain recombines TRBV6-5 with TRBJ2-1; TCRdb gives TRBD2 as the D gene, but with no DNA this cannot be confirmed. CDR1 and CDR2 from the germline V gene are MNHEY and SVGAGI. The CDR3 extends over 18 amino acids. CDR3 sequence reads: CASRLEGTSGRLYNEQFF.

The V and J genes are TRBV24-1 and TRBJ2-6; TCRdb indicates TRBD1, and absent DNA this call remains unverified. CDR1 and CDR2 from the germline V gene are KGHDR and SFDVKD. The CDR3 loop spans 17 amino acids. CDR3 region: CATSVDSLISGANVLTF.

This chain uses TRBV19 with TRBJ1-5. The CDR3 spans 14 residues. CDR1 and CDR2 from the germline V gene are LNHDA and SQIVND (reference sequence). The CDR3 protein is CASNSQGGNQPQHF.

The rearrangement links TRBV6-1 to TRBJ1-3; the TRBD1 assignment by TCRdb is unverifiable without DNA. CDR1 and CDR2 from the germline V gene are MNHNS and SASEGT. CDR3 length: 15 residues. This CDR3 reads CASSRDRGRGNTIYF.

The V call is TRBV7-9, the J call TRBJ2-3; the TCRdb call, TRBD1, lacks DNA for checking. CDR1 is SEHNR, CDR2 FQNEAQ, per germline (reference sequence). There are 15 residues in the CDR3. The chain's CDR3 is CASSLGASGADTQYF.

This chain connects TRBV5-5 to TRBJ2-1; the TCRdb D gene call, TRBD2, has no DNA to confirm it. The CDR3 runs 17 residues. Germline V gene lookup returns CDR1 SGHKS and CDR2 YYEKEE (reference sequence). The CDR3 reads CASRQHSGTSSYNEQFF.

J is TRBJ2-2 and V is TRBV29-1. The length of the CDR3 is 16 residues. Germline V gene lookup returns CDR1 SQVTM and CDR2 ANQGSEA. This CDR3 reads CSVEDPHRWNTGELFF.

The rearrangement uses TRBV12-5 and TRBJ1-2; TCRdb reports TRBD1, a call that lacks DNA to check it against. CDR3 size: 16 residues. Per germline, CDR1 LGHNT and CDR2 FRNRAP. The CDR3 protein is CASGVGFGDRAYGYTF.

The chain joins TRBV4-1 to TRBJ1-1; TCRdb picks TRBD1, but there is no DNA to check that call. The CDR3 runs to 16 residues. CDR1 is MGHRA, CDR2 YSYEKL, per germline. This chain's CDR3 is CASSQGGGIGSTEAFF.

The CDR3 region is CASSQRQGNEQFF. V and J are TRBV4-3 and TRBJ2-1; absent DNA, TCRdb's TRBD1 call cannot be checked. The germline gives CDR1 LGHNA, CDR2 YSLEER. CDR3 size: 13 residues.

The rearrangement links TRBV12-3 or TRBV12-4 to TRBJ2-7. This CDR3 region has 12 residues. The CDR3 reads CASSFGTYEQYF.